The sequence of this T cell receptor beta chain was determined in a study of Graves' ophthalmopathy and Graves' hyperthyroidism. Beta-chain TCR CDR3 regions were amplified from RNA transcripts. The library came from an HTBI-primed first-round RT-PCR and a second-round multiplex PCR. TCRdb re-derived calls from the multiplex PCR reads in MiXCR, one entry per CDR3 protein. The data hold hundreds of thousands of distinct CDR3 sequences, with approximately 22% observed a single time. On this clonotype itself: Its antigen is unidentified.

Study results and caveats: Ophthalmopathy could be told apart from stable hyperthyroidism by a 13-signature model (around 85% sensitivity, approximately 81% specificity).

PBMCs were isolated by Ficoll-Paque density gradient centrifugation, using approximately 10 ml of fresh peripheral blood as the starting material. Germline assignment: CDR1 MDHEN and CDR2 SYDVKM. The CDR3 has 13 amino acids. V was trimmed by 7 bases and J by 2 bases, leaving 12 bases between them. Sequenced: peripheral blood. This sequence originates from a woman in her late teens or twenties with stable Graves' hyperthyroidism. Some clones in this sample may be carry-over from other donors' samples. The chain carries TRBV28 and TRBJ2-7; no clear D. CDR3 sequence: CASMRDTTYEQYF. The CDR3 DNA sequence: TGTGCCAGCATGAGAGATACCACCTACGAGCAGTACTTC.